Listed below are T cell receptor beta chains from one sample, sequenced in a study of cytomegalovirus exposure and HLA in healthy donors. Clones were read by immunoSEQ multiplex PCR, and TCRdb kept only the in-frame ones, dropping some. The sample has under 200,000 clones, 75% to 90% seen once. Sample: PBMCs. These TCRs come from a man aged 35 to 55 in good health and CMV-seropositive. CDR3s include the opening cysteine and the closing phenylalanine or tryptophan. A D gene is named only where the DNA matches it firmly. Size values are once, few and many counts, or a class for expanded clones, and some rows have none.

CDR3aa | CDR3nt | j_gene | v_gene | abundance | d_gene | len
CASSLEGVSRETQYF | TGTGCCAGCAGCTTGGAGGGGGTCTCCAGAGAGACCCAGTACTTC | TRBJ2-5 | TRBV5-8 | NA | NA | 15
CASRTRSPGNTIYF | TGTGCCAGCAGAACCCGTAGCCCCGGAAACACCATATATTTT | TRBJ1-3 | TRBV6-1 | NA | NA | 14
CASSLGTNEQYF | TGTGCCAGCAGCTTAGGGACAAACGAGCAGTACTTC | TRBJ2-7 | TRBV11-2 | NA | NA | 12
CASSVAQGAYGYTF | TGTGCCAGCAGCGTGGCTCAGGGGGCTTATGGCTACACCTTC | TRBJ1-2 | TRBV9 | NA | TRBD1 | 14
CATSRDRSLQETQYF | TGTGCCACCAGCAGAGATCGTAGTTTACAAGAGACCCAGTACTTC | TRBJ2-5 | TRBV15 | NA | NA | 15
CASSLWSSVSADTQYF | TGCGCCAGCAGCTTGTGGTCTAGCGTTTCGGCAGATACGCAGTATTTT | TRBJ2-3 | TRBV5-1 | NA | NA | 16
CASSFNQLMNTEAFF | TGCGCCAGCAGCTTTAATCAGTTGATGAACACTGAAGCTTTCTTT | TRBJ1-1 | TRBV5-1 | NA | NA | 15
CATSGLRGPGQPQHF | TGTGCCACCAGCGGACTCAGGGGCCCCGGTCAGCCCCAGCATTTT | TRBJ1-5 | TRBV15 | NA | NA | 15
CASSPLAVAMEGYTF | TGTGCCAGCAGTCCCCTGGCGGTAGCTATGGAGGGCTACACCTTC | TRBJ1-2 | TRBV27 | once | NA | 15
CASSVRVNSYEQYF | TGTGCCAGCAGCGTACGGGTGAACTCTTACGAGCAGTACTTC | TRBJ2-7 | TRBV9 | NA | NA | 14
CASSVAATNEKLFF | TGTGCCAGCAGTGTAGCCGCAACTAATGAAAAACTGTTTTTT | TRBJ1-4 | TRBV5-4 | NA | NA | 14
CASSEFPTGRYEQYF | TGCGCCAGCAGTGAGTTTCCGACAGGGCGCTACGAGCAGTACTTC | TRBJ2-7 | TRBV10-2 | few | TRBD1 | 15
CASSLAGGAHNEQFF | TGTGCCAGCAGCTTAGCCGGGGGGGCCCACAATGAGCAGTTCTTC | TRBJ2-1 | TRBV7-2 | few | TRBD2 | 15
CASSLSRGADEQFF | TGTGCCAGCAGTTTATCTCGGGGGGCCGATGAGCAGTTCTTC | TRBJ2-1 | TRBV27 | NA | NA | 14
CASLPHRDRISYGYTF | TGTGCCAGTTTGCCTCACCGGGACAGGATATCCTATGGCTACACCTTC | TRBJ1-2 | TRBV19 | NA | TRBD1 | 16